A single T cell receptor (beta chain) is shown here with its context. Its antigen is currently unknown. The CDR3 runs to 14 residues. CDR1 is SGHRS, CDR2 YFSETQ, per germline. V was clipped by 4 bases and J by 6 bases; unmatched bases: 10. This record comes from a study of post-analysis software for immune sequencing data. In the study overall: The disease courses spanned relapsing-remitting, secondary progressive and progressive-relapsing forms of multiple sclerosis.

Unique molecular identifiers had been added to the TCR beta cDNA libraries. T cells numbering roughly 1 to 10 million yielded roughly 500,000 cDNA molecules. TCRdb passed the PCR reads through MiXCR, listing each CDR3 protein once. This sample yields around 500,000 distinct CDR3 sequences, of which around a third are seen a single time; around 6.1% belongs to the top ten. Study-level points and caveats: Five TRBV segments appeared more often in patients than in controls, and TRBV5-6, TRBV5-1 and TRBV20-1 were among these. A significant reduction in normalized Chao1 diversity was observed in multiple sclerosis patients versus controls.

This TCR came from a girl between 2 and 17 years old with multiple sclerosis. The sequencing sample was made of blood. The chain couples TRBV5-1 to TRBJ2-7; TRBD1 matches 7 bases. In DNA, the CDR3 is TGCGCCAGCAGCCTAACAGGGGTTTCGTCCGAGCAGTACTTC. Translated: CASSLTGVSSEQYF.